This is a list of T cell receptor beta chains from one sample in a study of spatial heterogeneity in lung cancer. TCRdb re-analysed the 5' RACE reads in MiXCR, keeping a single row per CDR3 protein. Of roughly 20,000 distinct CDR3 sequences in the sample, about 2.7% were seen once. The sample consisted of lung tumor tissue, taken at surgery. These receptors all come from a male donor with early-stage non-small cell lung cancer. Each CDR3 is given with its conserved first and last residue. D genes are given only for firm matches. The size entry is marked missing in some rows and otherwise reads once, few, many or a size class.

>TRBJ2-3|NA|many|TRBV18
TGTGCCAGCTCACCTCAAGCCGATACGCAGTATTTT
CASSPQADTQYF
>TRBJ2-7|NA|once|TRBV19
TGTGCCAGTAGTATAGTTGGGGGGTACACCTACGAGCAGTACTTC
CASSIVGGYTYEQYF
>TRBJ2-3|TRBD2|many|TRBV4-1
TGCGCCAGCAGCCAAGTGGAGGGAATAGCGAGCGGGAGGGCCCTAGATACGCAGTATTTT
CASSQVEGIASGRALDTQYF
>TRBJ1-2|NA|many|TRBV28
TGTGCCAGCAGTCCCCCGGCAGGGCAATATGGCTACACCTTC
CASSPPAGQYGYTF
>TRBJ2-1|NA|NA|TRBV20-1
TGCAGTGCTAGAGATTTGGGACTAGGGGGCCATGAGCAGTTCTTC
CSARDLGLGGHEQFF
>TRBJ1-5|TRBD1|many|TRBV6-5
TGTGCCAGCGGGCGACCGGGACAGGGTGAGCAGCCCCAGCATTTT
CASGRPGQGEQPQHF
>TRBJ2-7|NA|many|TRBV5-1
TGCGCCAGCTCCAGAAAACAGGGATCCGAGCAGTACTTC
CASSRKQGSEQYF
>TRBJ1-2|TRBD1|many|TRBV4-1
TGCGCCAGCAGCCAAGAATGGCCGGGACAGCTATCCTATGGCTACACCTTC
CASSQEWPGQLSYGYTF
>TRBJ2-5|NA|many|TRBV6-1
TGTGCCAGCAGTGGACAGATCGAAGAGACCCAGTACTTC
CASSGQIEETQYF
>TRBJ2-1|TRBD1|NA|TRBV4-1
TGCGCCAGCAGCCAGGCCGCAGGGGGTTCCTCCTACAATGAGCAGTTCTTC
CASSQAAGGSSYNEQFF
>TRBJ2-2|NA|many|TRBV25-1
TGTGCCAGCAGTGAATACGGGAGTAGGGGTGGGGACACCGGGGAGCTGTTTTTT
CASSEYGSRGGDTGELFF
>TRBJ2-5|NA|many|TRBV7-2
TGTGCCAGCAGCCGGTCTCGTCAAGAGACCCAGTACTTC
CASSRSRQETQYF